Following are 18 T cell receptor beta chains from one sample sequenced in a study of breast tumors, draining lymph nodes, adjacent tissues. Samples came from axillary lymph nodes draining the breast cancer. MiXCR, applied by TCRdb to the multiplex PCR reads, yields one record per CDR3 protein. The data show tens of thousands of distinct CDR3 sequences, around 29% seen once. The sequencing input was axillary lymph node tissue. Receptors were obtained from a female donor with breast cancer. Some clones in this sample may be carry-over from other donors' samples.

Remarks on this clonotype: This may be a read error, as it is one base from a much larger clone. The chain carries TRBV11-2 and TRBJ2-7; perhaps D is TRBD1 or TRBD2 (5 bases each). Trimming shortened V by 11 bases and J by 7 bases, and 27 bases separated the two germline ends. This CDR3 is 15 amino acids long. The germline CDR1 and CDR2 sequences are SGHAT and FQNNGV. Here the CDR3 DNA reads TGTGCCGGCATCCTAAATTTAGGGGCCTCGGGGGAGCAGTACTTC. It codes for CAGILNLGASGEQYF.

With regard to this clonotype: The final CDR3 position lacks the conserved phenylalanine or tryptophan, pointing to a likely read error. It is unclear where the CDR3 begins or ends on the DNA, so no DNA is shown, and the CDR3 is as TCRdb lists it. This chain joins TRBV2 and TRBJ2-2; TRBD2, the D gene given by the table, was not confirmed from the DNA. The CDR3 contains 8 residues when both ends are counted. Looked up from germline, CDR1 is SNHLY and CDR2 is FYNNEI. CDR3: CASSEPLA.

This clonotype has a count of ten or more. The chain recombines TRBV7-3 with TRBJ2-3, with D perhaps TRBD2 (6 bases). V was pared by 5 bases and J by 6 bases, with 18 bases between. The CDR3 sequence is 15 residues long. From germline, CDR1 is SGHTA and CDR2 FQGTGA. The CDR3 DNA reads TGTGCCAGCAGCCTCTCCGGTGGAGGGAGTGATACGCAGTATTTT. It yields the protein CASSLSGGGSDTQYF.

Worth noting for this clonotype: It is likely a read error, because the conserved phenylalanine at the end of the CDR3 is missing. The chain has TRBV29-1 and TRBJ1-1, with TRBD1 matching 10 bases. This CDR3 contains 13 residues. The germline V gene has CDR1 SQVTM and CDR2 ANQGSEA. Trimming at V came to 7 bases and at J to 7 bases, leaving 9 bases not matched to a gene. CDR3 DNA: TGCAGCGGTCGACAGGGGGCAGGCAATGAAGCTTTCTCT. It is translated as CSGRQGAGNEAFS.

In its sample, this clonotype was seen many times. A clone one base away is much larger, so this may be a read error. Likely a read error: the CDR3 ends without its conserved phenylalanine or tryptophan. The chain joins TRBV11-3 to TRBJ1-2, with D hard to call. The V gene lost 2 bases and the J gene lost 0 bases, with 4 bases spanning the gap. The CDR3 sequence is 13 residues long. Germline V gene lookup returns CDR1 SGHNT and CDR2 YENEEA. The CDR3 DNA reads as TGTGCCAGCAGCTTAAATCCTAACTATGGCTACACCCTC. Translating it yields CASSLNPNYGYTL.

Note on this clonotype: This may be a read error: a much more frequent sequence differs by one nucleotide. V and J are TRBV27 and TRBJ1-5; D is possibly TRBD1 (6 bases). CDR3 length: 14 amino acids. V was trimmed by 3 bases and J by 6 bases, leaving 12 bases between them. Germline CDR1 reads MNHEY; CDR2 reads SMNVEV (reference sequence). CDR3 in amino acids: CASSFSGGPQPQHF. The DNA for the CDR3 is TGTGCCAGCAGTTTTTCCGGGGGCCCTCAGCCCCAGCATTTT.

At least ten counts were recorded for this clonotype. V usage is TRBV7-9 and J usage is TRBJ1-2, with 9 nucleotides matching TRBD1. This CDR3 spans 16 amino acids. Germline V gene sequence: CDR1 SEHNR, CDR2 FQNEAQ (reference sequence). The V gene end was trimmed by 5 bases and the J gene end by 0 bases; junction bases not matched to a gene: 7. As DNA, the CDR3 is TGTGCCAGCAGCCGTGCGGGACAGGGTTCTAACTATGGCTACACCTTC. Its translation is CASSRAGQGSNYGYTF.

This clonotype was seen repeatedly, ten times or more. The CDR3 protein is CASSPGTGGWGYTF. CDR3 in DNA: TGTGCCAGCAGCCCCGGCACAGGGGGCTGGGGCTACACCTTC. The chain couples TRBV11-3 to TRBJ1-2, with 9 bases aligning to TRBD1. The V segment lost 5 bases and the J segment 8 bases; nucleotides outside the gene matches: 9. CDR1 is SGHNT, CDR2 YENEEA, per germline. The CDR3 spans 14 residues.

This clonotype was seen only a few times. A much larger clone lies a single base off, so this may be a read error. The chain combines TRBV20-1 with TRBJ2-1; D call uncertain. This CDR3 spans 12 amino acids. The germline CDR1 and CDR2 sequences are DFQATT and SNEGSKA (reference sequence). CDR3 sequence reads: CSARDLTDEPFF. CDR3 sequence (DNA): TGCAGTGCTAGAGATCTTACCGATGAGCCGTTCTTC.

Concerning this clonotype itself: Since a much larger clone is just one base distant, this may be a read error. The rearrangement uses TRBV20-1 and TRBJ2-7; 8 positions match TRBD2. CDR1 and CDR2 (germline): DFQATT, SNEGSKA (reference sequence). V lost 0 bases, J lost 6 bases, and 16 bases stayed unmatched. This CDR3 is built from 17 residues. The CDR3: CSARDPSSTPGRGEQYF. The CDR3 bases are TGCAGTGCTAGAGATCCGAGTAGTACTCCCGGGAGGGGCGAGCAGTACTTC.

This clonotype was recorded many times. The V and J genes are TRBV5-1 and TRBJ1-2, with D unclear. The V end was cut by 4 bases, the J end by 6 bases, with 16 bases between. CDR3 size: 14 residues. Germline V gene lookup returns CDR1 SGHRS and CDR2 YFSETQ. The CDR3 is CASSQEGAENGYTF. CDR3 DNA: TGCGCCAGCAGCCAGGAAGGCGCGGAGAATGGCTACACCTTC. Based on the CDR3 plus reference TRBV5-1 and TRBJ1-2, the full variable domain is KAGVTQTPRYLIKTRGQQVTLSCSPISGHRSVSWYQQTPGQGLQFLFEYFSETQRNKGNFPGRFSGRQFSNSRSEMNVSTLELGDSALYLCASSQEGAENGYTFGSGTRLTVV.

At least ten counts were recorded for this clonotype. The chain is built from TRBV30 and TRBJ2-3; 9 bases are a match to TRBD2. J lost 3 bases, V lost 4 bases, and 5 bases had no gene match. Germline V lookup: CDR1 GTSNPN, CDR2 SVGIG (reference sequence). The CDR3 is 14 amino acids. The CDR3 loop is CAWTLSGGTDTQYF. The CDR3 region has the DNA TGTGCCTGGACACTTAGCGGGGGAACAGATACGCAGTATTTT.

Turning to this clonotype: One base away lies a much larger clone, so this may be a sequencing read error. V and J are TRBV18 and TRBJ2-3, with unresolved D. Deletions cut 5 bases from V and 1 base from J, with 10 bases between. Germline V gene lookup returns CDR1 KGHSH and CDR2 LQKENI. The CDR3 has 14 amino acids. This CDR3 is CASSFGAGTDTQYF. The CDR3 DNA reads TGTGCCAGCTCATTTGGAGCAGGCACAGATACGCAGTATTTT.

This clonotype was counted many times. The chain recombines TRBV30 with TRBJ2-1, with 8 bases matching TRBD1. Germline CDR1 is GTSNPN and CDR2 is SVGIG (reference sequence). The CDR3 length is 13 residues. Unmatched junction bases numbered 4, after V lost 5 bases and J lost 4 bases. Here the CDR3 DNA reads TGTGCCTGGGAGGGACAGGATTACAATGAGCAGTTCTTC. This gives the protein CAWEGQDYNEQFF. Using reference TRBV30 and TRBJ2-1 for the parts outside the CDR3, the full variable domain is SQTIHQWPATLVQPVGSPLSLECTVEGTSNPNLYWYRQAAGRGLQLLFYSVGIGQISSEVPQNLSASRPQDRQFILSSKKLLLSDSGFYLCAWEGQDYNEQFFGPGTRLTVL.

This clonotype was picked up a small number of times. The chain joins TRBV27 to TRBJ2-1, with D possibly being TRBD2 (6 bases). The V end lost 6 bases, the J end lost 8 bases, and 26 bases lay between the germline ends. This CDR3 contains 17 residues. Germline assignment: CDR1 MNHEY and CDR2 SMNVEV (reference sequence). The CDR3 DNA is TGTGCCAGCAGCCACCTTTTTCGGGATGAGCGGGCCGATGAGCAGTTCTTC. Amino acid sequence: CASSHLFRDERADEQFF.

This clonotype was counted ten times or more. V usage is TRBV5-1 and J usage is TRBJ2-6, with a tentative D call TRBD2 (5 bases). Germline CDR1 and CDR2: SGHRS and YFSETQ. V lost 2 bases, J lost 4 bases, and 7 bases lay in between. The CDR3 spans 14 residues. The CDR3 coding sequence is TGCGCCAGCAGCTTCGGGAACGGGGCCAACGTCCTGACTTTC. Amino acids: CASSFGNGANVLTF. Supplemented by reference TRBV5-1 and TRBJ2-6, the full variable domain reads KAGVTQTPRYLIKTRGQQVTLSCSPISGHRSVSWYQQTPGQGLQFLFEYFSETQRNKGNFPGRFSGRQFSNSRSEMNVSTLELGDSALYLCASSFGNGANVLTFGAGSRLTVL.

The chain joins TRBV13 to TRBJ2-7, with D uncertain. Trimming pared 0 bases from V and 4 bases from J, leaving 7 bases between. In germline, CDR1 is PRHDT, CDR2 FYEKMQ (reference sequence). The CDR3 is 13 residues long. CDR3 residues: CASSLGLFYEQYF. CDR3 coding DNA: TGTGCCAGCAGCTTAGGTCTGTTTTACGAGCAGTACTTC.

This clonotype was observed at least ten times. In nucleotides, the CDR3 is TGCGCCAGCAGTCCCTCCGGGGGGCAGAACAATGAGCAGTTCTTC. It yields the protein CASSPSGGQNNEQFF. The chain couples TRBV4-1 to TRBJ2-1; D perhaps matches TRBD2 (7 bases). With 6 bases removed from V and 5 bases from J, the gap between germline ends came to 17 bases. Germline V gene sequence: CDR1 MGHRA, CDR2 YSYEKL. The CDR3 has 15 residues.